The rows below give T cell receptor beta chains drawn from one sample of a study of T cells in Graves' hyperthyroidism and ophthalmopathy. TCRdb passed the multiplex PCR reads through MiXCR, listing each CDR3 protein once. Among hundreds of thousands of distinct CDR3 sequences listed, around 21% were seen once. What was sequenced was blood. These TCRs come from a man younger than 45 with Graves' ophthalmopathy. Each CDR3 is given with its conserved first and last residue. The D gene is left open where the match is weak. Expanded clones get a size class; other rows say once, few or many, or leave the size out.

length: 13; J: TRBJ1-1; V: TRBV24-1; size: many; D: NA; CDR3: CATRQSQDTEAFF; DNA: TGTGCCACCAGGCAAAGTCAGGACACTGAAGCTTTCTTT
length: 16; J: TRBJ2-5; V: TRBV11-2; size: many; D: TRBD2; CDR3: CASSLGAGGIRETQYF; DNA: TGTGCCAGCAGCTTAGGGGCCGGGGGGATCCGAGAGACCCAGTACTTC
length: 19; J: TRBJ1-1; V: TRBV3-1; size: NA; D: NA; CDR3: CASGQDKTQGLLLNTEAFF; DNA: TGTGCCAGCGGCCAAGACAAGACTCAGGGGCTACTTCTGAACACTGAAGCTTTCTTT
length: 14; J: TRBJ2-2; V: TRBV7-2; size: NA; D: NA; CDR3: CASNFGSSTGELFF; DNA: TGTGCCAGCAACTTCGGTTCCAGCACCGGGGAGCTGTTTTTT
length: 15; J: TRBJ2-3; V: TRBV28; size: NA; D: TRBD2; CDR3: CASRVASGGTDTQYF; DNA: TGTGCCAGCAGAGTGGCTAGCGGCGGCACAGATACGCAGTATTTT
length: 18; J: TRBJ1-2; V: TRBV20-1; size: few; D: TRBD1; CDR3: CSARIGGTDSFSPYGYTF; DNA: TGCAGTGCTAGAATCGGCGGGACAGATTCCTTCAGTCCCTATGGCTACACCTTC
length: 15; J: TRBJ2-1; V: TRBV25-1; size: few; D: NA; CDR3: CASSEASFSYNEQFF; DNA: TGTGCCAGCAGTGAAGCAAGTTTCTCCTACAATGAGCAGTTCTTC
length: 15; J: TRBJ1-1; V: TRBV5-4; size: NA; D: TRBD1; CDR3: CASSWGTGESTEAFF; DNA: TGTGCCAGCAGCTGGGGGACAGGGGAGAGCACTGAAGCTTTCTTT
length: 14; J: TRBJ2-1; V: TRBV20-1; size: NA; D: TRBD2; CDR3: CSAAASGSIYEQFF; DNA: TGCAGTGCCGCAGCTAGCGGGAGTATTTATGAGCAGTTCTTC
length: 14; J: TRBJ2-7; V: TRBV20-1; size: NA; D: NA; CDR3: CSAREQTDTYEQYF; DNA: TGCAGTGCTAGAGAGCAGACAGACACCTACGAGCAGTACTTC
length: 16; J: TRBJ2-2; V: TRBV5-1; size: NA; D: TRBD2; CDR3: CASSSIAGGDTGELFF; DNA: TGCGCCAGCAGCTCCATAGCGGGAGGGGACACCGGGGAGCTGTTTTTT